A single sample gave rise to the 10 T cell receptor beta chains below, sequenced in a study of PD-1 blockade in classical Hodgkin lymphoma. The time point: cycle 4 day 1 (C4D1), after less than 7 weeks of nivolumab. Each of the patients experienced relapse following autologous stem cell transplantation, and their brentuximab vedotin exposure differed. Assay: immunoSEQ multiplex PCR; the TCRdb copy retains only in-frame clones and omits some. Among 50,000 or so clones listed, around 89% were seen once. The sequenced sample was peripheral blood mononuclear cells (PBMCs), obtained before the fourth cycle of nivolumab. Receptors were obtained from a human donor with classical Hodgkin lymphoma.

The chain couples TRBV18 to TRBJ2-5, with D perhaps TRBD1 (5 bases). The CDR3 runs to 15 residues. The germline V and J ends were trimmed by 3 bases and 2 bases, with 13 bases remaining between them. CDR1 KGHSH and CDR2 LQKENI come from the germline V gene. CDR3 protein: CASSPRQKQQETQYF. The CDR3 DNA follows: TGTGCCAGCTCACCCCGACAGAAACAACAAGAGACCCAGTACTTC.

The rearrangement joins TRBV7-9 to TRBJ1-1; D is unclear. The CDR3 length is 13 residues. Between the trimmed V and J ends, which lost 2 bases and 0 bases, there was a span of 4 bases. Germline CDR1 SEHNR, CDR2 FQNEAQ (reference sequence). The CDR3 DNA follows: TGTGCCAGCAGCTTAACATTGAACACTGAAGCTTTCTTT. It codes for CASSLTLNTEAFF.

The chain employs TRBV20-1 and TRBJ2-3; D ambiguous. The CDR3 loop spans 10 amino acids. The germline V gene encodes CDR1 DFQATT and CDR2 SNEGSKA (reference sequence). For the CDR3, the DNA is TGCAGGCCCCGGTCGGGTACGCAGTATTTT. Translation gives CRPRSGTQYF.

This clone is a singleton in its sample. The genes are TRBV4-2 and TRBJ2-7, with TRBD2 matching 7 bases. CDR3 length: 15 amino acids. The germline V gene encodes CDR1 LGHNA and CDR2 YNFKEQ. V lost 0 bases and J lost 5; bases outside the gene matches: 7. The CDR3 loop reads CASSQEPSGGDEQYF. The CDR3 DNA follows: TGTGCCAGCAGCCAAGAGCCTAGCGGAGGAGACGAGCAGTACTTC.

The rearrangement joins TRBV25-1 to TRBJ1-2; D is uncertain. Deletions cut 1 base from V and 4 bases from J, with 7 bases between. The germline V gene has CDR1 MGHDK and CDR2 SYGVNS. The CDR3 runs to 13 residues. CDR3 nucleotides: TGTGCCAGCAGTGAATCTAGGGCCTATGGCTACACCTTC. Translation gives CASSESRAYGYTF.

This clone has more than one count but fewer than ten. CDR3 in DNA: TGTGCCAGCAGCGGTGCGGAACGTGGGCCCCAGCATTTT. Its protein product is CASSGAERGPQHF. The V gene is TRBV9, the J gene TRBJ1-5, with D unclear. Per the germline V gene, CDR1 is SGDLS and CDR2 is YYNGEE. The CDR3 spans 13 residues. With 3 bases removed from V and 9 bases from J, the gap between germline ends came to 13 bases.

J is TRBJ2-7 and V is TRBV7-2; D not resolved. The germline CDR1 and CDR2 sequences are SGHTA and FQGNSA. This CDR3 is 11 amino acids long. The ends were cut back, 6 bases at V and 4 bases at J, with 7 bases in the middle. CDR3: CASSPIYEQYF. CDR3 sequence (DNA): TGTGCCAGCAGTCCTATATACGAGCAGTACTTC.

This chain connects TRBV18 to TRBJ2-7, with D possibly being TRBD1 (5 bases). Germline-derived CDR1 and CDR2 are KGHSH and LQKENI. The CDR3 is 13 amino acids. Trimming removed 6 bases at V and 3 bases at J, with 12 bases between. The CDR3 region is CASSPQGNYEQYF. The CDR3 DNA sequence: TGTGCCAGCTCCCCTCAGGGAAACTACGAGCAGTACTTC.

CDR3 sequence reads: CASYITQETQYF. CDR3 in DNA: TGTGCCTCCTATATAACCCAAGAGACCCAGTACTTC. V and J are TRBV5-4 and TRBJ2-5; no reliable D call. With 10 bases removed from V and 1 base from J, the gap between germline ends came to 11 bases. The CDR3 has 12 amino acids. Looked up from germline, CDR1 is SGHNT and CDR2 is YYREEE (reference sequence).

The V call is TRBV2, the J call TRBJ2-7; the D gene is possibly TRBD1 (6 bases). This CDR3 comprises 12 residues. CDR1 SNHLY and CDR2 FYNNEI come from the germline V gene. The V end was cut by 5 bases, the J end by 4 bases, with 9 bases between. In DNA, the CDR3 is TGTGCCAGCAGTCAGGACAGATACGAGCAGTACTTC. Its protein product is CASSQDRYEQYF. Supplemented by reference TRBV2 and TRBJ2-7, the full variable domain reads EPEVTQTPSHQVTQMGQEVILRCVPISNHLYFYWYRQILGQKVEFLVSFYNNEISEKSEIFDDQFSVERPDGSNFTLKIRSTKLEDSAMYFCASSQDRYEQYFGPGTRLTVT.